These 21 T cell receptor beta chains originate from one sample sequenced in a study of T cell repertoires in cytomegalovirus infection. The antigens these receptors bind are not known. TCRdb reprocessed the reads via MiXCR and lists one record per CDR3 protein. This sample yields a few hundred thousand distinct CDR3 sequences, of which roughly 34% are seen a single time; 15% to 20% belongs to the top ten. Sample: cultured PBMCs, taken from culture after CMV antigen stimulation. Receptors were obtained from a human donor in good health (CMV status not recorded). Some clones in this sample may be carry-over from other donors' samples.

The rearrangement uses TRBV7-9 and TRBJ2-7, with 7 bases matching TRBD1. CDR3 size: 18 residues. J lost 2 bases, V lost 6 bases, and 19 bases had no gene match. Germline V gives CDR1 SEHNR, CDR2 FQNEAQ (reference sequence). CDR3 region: CASRGDDTGTDVAYEQYV. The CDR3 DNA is TGTGCCAGCAGAGGGGATGACACCGGGACAGATGTCGCCTACGAGCAGTACGTC.

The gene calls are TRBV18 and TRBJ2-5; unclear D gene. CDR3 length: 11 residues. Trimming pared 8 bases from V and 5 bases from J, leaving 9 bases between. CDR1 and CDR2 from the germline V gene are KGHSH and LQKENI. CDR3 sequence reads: CASLFRETQYF. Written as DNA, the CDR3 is TGTGCCAGCCTTTTTCGGGAGACCCAGTACTTC.

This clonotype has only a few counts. The CDR3 loop is CASSFLAERGYEQYF. The CDR3 DNA is TGTGCCAGCAGCTTTCTAGCGGAAAGGGGGTACGAGCAGTACTTC. The V call is TRBV7-2, the J call TRBJ2-7, with D maybe TRBD2 (7 bases). V lost 3 bases and J lost 4, with 16 bases in between. Germline V gene lookup returns CDR1 SGHTA and CDR2 FQGNSA. The CDR3 covers 15 residues. The full variable domain, rest sourced from reference TRBV7-2 and TRBJ2-7, is GAGVSQSPSNKVTEKGKDVELRCDPISGHTALYWYRQSLGQGLEFLIYFQGNSAPDKSGLPSDRFSAERTGGSVSTLTIQRTQQEDSAVYLCASSFLAERGYEQYFGPGTRLTVT.

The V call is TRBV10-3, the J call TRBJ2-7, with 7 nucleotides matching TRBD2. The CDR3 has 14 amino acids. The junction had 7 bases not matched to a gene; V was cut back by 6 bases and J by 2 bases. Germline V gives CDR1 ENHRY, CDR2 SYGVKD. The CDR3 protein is CAISPSGTTYEQYF. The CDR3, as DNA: TGTGCCATCAGCCCTAGCGGAACCACCTACGAGCAGTACTTC.

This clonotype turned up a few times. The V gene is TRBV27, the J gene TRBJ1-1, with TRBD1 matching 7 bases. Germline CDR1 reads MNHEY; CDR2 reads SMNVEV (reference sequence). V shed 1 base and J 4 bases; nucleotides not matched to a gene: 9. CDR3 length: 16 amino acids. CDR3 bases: TGTGCCAGCAGTTTATGGACTCCAGGGGGTGCCACTGAAGCTTTCTTT. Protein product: CASSLWTPGGATEAFF.

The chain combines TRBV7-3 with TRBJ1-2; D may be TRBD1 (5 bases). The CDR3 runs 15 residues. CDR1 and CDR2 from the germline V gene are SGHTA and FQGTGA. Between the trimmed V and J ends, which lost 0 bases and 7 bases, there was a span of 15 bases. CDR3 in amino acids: CASSLTPSTVAGYTF. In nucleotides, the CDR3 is TGTGCCAGCAGCTTAACCCCCTCGACAGTCGCTGGCTACACCTTC. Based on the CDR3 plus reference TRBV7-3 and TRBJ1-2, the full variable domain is GAGVSQTPSNKVTEKGKYVELRCDPISGHTALYWYRQSLGQGPEFLIYFQGTGAADDSGLPNDRFFAVRPEGSVSTLKIQRTERGDSAVYLCASSLTPSTVAGYTFGSGTRLTVV.

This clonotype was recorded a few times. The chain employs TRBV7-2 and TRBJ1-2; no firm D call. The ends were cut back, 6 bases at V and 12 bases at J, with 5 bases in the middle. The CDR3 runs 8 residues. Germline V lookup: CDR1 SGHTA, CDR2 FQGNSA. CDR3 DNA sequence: TGTGCCAGCAGGCCTGACACCTTC. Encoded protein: CASRPDTF.

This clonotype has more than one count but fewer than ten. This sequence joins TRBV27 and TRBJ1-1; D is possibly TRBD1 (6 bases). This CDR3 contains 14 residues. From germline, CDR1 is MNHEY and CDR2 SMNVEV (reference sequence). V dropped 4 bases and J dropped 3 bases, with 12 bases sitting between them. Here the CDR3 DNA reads TGTGCCAGCAGTTCCTTTGACAGGTACACTGAAGCTTTCTTT. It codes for CASSSFDRYTEAFF.

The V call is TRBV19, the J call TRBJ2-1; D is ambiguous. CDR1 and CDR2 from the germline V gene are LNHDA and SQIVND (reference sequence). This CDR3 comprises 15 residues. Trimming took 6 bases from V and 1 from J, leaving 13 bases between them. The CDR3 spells CASSRVLGSYNEQFF. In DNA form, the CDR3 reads TGTGCCAGTAGCCGGGTCTTGGGGTCCTACAATGAGCAGTTCTTC.

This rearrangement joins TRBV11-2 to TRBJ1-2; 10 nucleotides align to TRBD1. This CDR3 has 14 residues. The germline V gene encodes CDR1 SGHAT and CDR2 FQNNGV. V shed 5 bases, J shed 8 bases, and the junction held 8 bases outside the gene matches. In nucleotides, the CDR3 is TGTGCCAGCAGCACCGACAGGGGGCCTCGAGGCTACACCTTC. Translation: CASSTDRGPRGYTF.

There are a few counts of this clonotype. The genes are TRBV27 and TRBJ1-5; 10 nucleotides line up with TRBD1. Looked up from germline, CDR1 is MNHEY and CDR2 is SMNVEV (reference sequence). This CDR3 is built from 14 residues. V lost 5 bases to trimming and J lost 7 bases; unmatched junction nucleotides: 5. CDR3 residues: CASSQGTGEQPQHF. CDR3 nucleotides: TGTGCCAGCAGTCAAGGGACAGGGGAACAGCCCCAGCATTTT.

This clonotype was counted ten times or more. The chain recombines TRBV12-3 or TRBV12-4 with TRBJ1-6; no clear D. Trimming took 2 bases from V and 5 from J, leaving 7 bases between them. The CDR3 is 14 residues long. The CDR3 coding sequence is TGTGCCAGCAGTTTAAACGGCAATAATTCACCCCTCCACTTT. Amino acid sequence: CASSLNGNNSPLHF.

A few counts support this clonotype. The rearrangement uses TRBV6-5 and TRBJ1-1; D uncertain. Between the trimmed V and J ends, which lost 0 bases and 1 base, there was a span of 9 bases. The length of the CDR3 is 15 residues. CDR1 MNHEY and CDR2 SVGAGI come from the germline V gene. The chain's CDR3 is CASSYSAAENTEAFF. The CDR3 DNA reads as TGTGCCAGCAGTTACTCGGCCGCAGAGAACACTGAAGCTTTCTTT.

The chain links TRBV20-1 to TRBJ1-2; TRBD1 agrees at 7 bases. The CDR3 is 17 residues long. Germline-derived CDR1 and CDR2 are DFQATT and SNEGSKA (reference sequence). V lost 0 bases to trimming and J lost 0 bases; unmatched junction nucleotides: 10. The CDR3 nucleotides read TGCAGTGCTAGAGATTTCTTGACAGGGAGTGCTAACTATGGCTACACCTTC. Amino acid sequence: CSARDFLTGSANYGYTF.

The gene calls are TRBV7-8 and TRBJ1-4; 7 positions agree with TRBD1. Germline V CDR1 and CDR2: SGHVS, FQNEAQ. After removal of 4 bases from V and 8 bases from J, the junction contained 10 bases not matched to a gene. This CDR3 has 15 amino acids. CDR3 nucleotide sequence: TGTGCCAGCAGCTATAGGACAGGCCTCGGGGAAAAACTGTTTTTT. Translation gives CASSYRTGLGEKLFF. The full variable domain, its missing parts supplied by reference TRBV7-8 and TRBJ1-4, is GAGVSQSPRYKVAKRGQDVALRCDPISGHVSLFWYQQALGQGPEFLTYFQNEAQLDKSGLPSDRFFAERPEGSVSTLKIQRTQQEDSAVYLCASSYRTGLGEKLFFGSGTQLSVL.

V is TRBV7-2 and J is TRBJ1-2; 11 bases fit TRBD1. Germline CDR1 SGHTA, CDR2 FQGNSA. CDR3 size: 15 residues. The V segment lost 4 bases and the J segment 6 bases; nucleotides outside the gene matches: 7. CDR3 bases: TGTGCCAGCAGCTCAAGAAGGACAGGGGGCGATGGCTACACCTTC. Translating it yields CASSSRRTGGDGYTF.

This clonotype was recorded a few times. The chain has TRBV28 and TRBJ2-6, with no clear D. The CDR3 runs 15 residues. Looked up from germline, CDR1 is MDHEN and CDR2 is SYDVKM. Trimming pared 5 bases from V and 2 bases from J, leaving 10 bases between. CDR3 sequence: CASSLHNTGANVLTF. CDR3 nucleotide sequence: TGTGCCAGCAGTCTGCACAACACTGGGGCCAACGTCCTGACTTTC.

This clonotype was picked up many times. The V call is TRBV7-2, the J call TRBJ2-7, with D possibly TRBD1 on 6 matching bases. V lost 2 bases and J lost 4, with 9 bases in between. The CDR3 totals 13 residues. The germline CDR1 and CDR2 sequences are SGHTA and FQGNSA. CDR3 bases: TGTGCCAGCAGCTTAAACAGGGATTACGAGCAGTACTTC. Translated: CASSLNRDYEQYF.

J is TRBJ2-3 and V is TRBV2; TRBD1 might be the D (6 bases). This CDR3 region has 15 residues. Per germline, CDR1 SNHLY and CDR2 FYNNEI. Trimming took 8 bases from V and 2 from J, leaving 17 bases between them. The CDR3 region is CASYRDTGFTDTQYF. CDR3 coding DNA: TGTGCCAGCTACCGGGACACAGGTTTCACAGATACGCAGTATTTT.

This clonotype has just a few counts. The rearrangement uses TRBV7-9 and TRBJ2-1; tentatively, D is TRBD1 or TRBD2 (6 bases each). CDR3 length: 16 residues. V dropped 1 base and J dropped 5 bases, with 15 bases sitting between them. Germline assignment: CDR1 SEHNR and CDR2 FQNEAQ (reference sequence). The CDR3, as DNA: TGTGCCAGCAGCTTAGGAGGTTCGGGGGCCAACAATGAGCAGTTCTTC. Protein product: CASSLGGSGANNEQFF.

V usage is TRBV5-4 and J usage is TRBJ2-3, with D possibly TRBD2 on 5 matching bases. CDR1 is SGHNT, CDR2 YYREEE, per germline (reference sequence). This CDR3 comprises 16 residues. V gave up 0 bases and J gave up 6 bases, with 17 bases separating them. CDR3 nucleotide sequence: TGTGCCAGCAGCTTGGGTGGGAGACCCTACACCGATACGCAGTATTTT. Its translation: CASSLGGRPYTDTQYF.